These T cell receptor beta chains were read from a single sample in a study of T cell responses to AZD1222 COVID-19 vaccine. Assay used: immunoSEQ multiplex PCR; TCRdb lists only in-frame clones, some missing. The profile covers approximately 100,000 clones, with 80% to 90% appearing a single time and roughly 20% taken by the ten largest. Source: peripheral blood, taken on day 0 of AZD1222 vaccination. The receptors here all came from an adult in good health. CDR3s include the opening cysteine and the closing phenylalanine or tryptophan. Fields, in order: D gene, V gene, J gene, clone size, CDR3 DNA, CDR3 protein. The D gene is left open where the match is weak. Some rows mark clone size as missing; the rest say once, few, many or name a class of expanded clone.

NA,TRBV19,TRBJ2-7,once,TGTGCCAGTAGTATAGTCGGGGGAGCCTACGAGCAGTACTTC,CASSIVGGAYEQYF
NA,TRBV28,TRBJ1-2,once,TGTGCCAGCAGTTCCTCCGGCGGGGCCTCGGTTGTGGGCTACACCTTC,CASSSSGGASVVGYTF
NA,TRBV12-3/TRBV12-4,TRBJ1-6,NA,TGTGCCAGCAGTTCTCAATCTAATTCACCCCTCCACTTT,CASSSQSNSPLHF
TRBD2,TRBV28,TRBJ2-7,NA,TGTGCCAGCAGTTTGGGGGGGGATAGCTCCTACGAGCAGTACTTC,CASSLGGDSSYEQYF
NA,TRBV25-1,TRBJ2-1,NA,TGTGCCAGCAATACCCAGGGGAGCTCCTACAATGAGCAGTTCTTC,CASNTQGSSYNEQFF
NA,TRBV7-8,TRBJ1-2,few,TGTGCCAGCAGCTTAGAGATTAGGGGCCCTTCGGATGGCTACACCTTC,CASSLEIRGPSDGYTF
NA,TRBV20-1,TRBJ1-1,NA,TGCAGTGCTAGAGACAGGGCAGCTTTCTTT,CSARDRAAFF
NA,TRBV6-1,TRBJ2-7,NA,TGTGCCAGCAGTGATAAGGGCTTGACTAGTTTCGTGGACGAGCAGTACTTC,CASSDKGLTSFVDEQYF
NA,TRBV6-2/TRBV6-3,TRBJ2-5,NA,TGTGCCAGCAGTTACTCGAGCGCAGGGCAAGAGACCCAGTACTTC,CASSYSSAGQETQYF
TRBD1,TRBV18,TRBJ1-4,NA,TGTGCCAGCTCACCTACAGGGGCTCGGAGTGAAAAACTGTTTTTT,CASSPTGARSEKLFF
NA,TRBV10-3,TRBJ1-5,NA,TGTGCCATCAGTGATACAGATTATCAGCCCCAGCATTTT,CAISDTDYQPQHF
NA,TRBV9,TRBJ2-3,once,TGTGCCAGCAACGGACGGGAAGATACGCAGTATTTT,CASNGREDTQYF
NA,TRBV6-2/TRBV6-3,TRBJ2-1,NA,TGTGCCAGCAGTTCAGTTAATGGGGCCGGGAATGAGCAGTTCTTC,CASSSVNGAGNEQFF
NA,TRBV3-1/TRBV3-2,TRBJ2-3,NA,TGTGCCAGCAGCCAAGCGAGCTGGACTAGCACAGATACGCAGTATTTT,CASSQASWTSTDTQYF
NA,TRBV25-1,TRBJ1-1,NA,TGTGCCAGCAGTGGAACGGCCAACGTAGCTTTCTTT,CASSGTANVAFF
NA,TRBV29-1,TRBJ2-2,NA,TGCAGCGTCCGGGGACCGAACACCGGGGAGCTGTTTTTT,CSVRGPNTGELFF
NA,TRBV4-3,TRBJ1-5,NA,TGCGCCAGCAGCCAAGAACCCGGTCAGCCCCAGCATTTT,CASSQEPGQPQHF
NA,TRBV5-4,TRBJ1-3,few,TGTGCCAGCAGCTTGGACCTCTCTGGAAACACCATATATTTT,CASSLDLSGNTIYF
NA,TRBV6-5,TRBJ2-7,NA,TGTGCCAGCACCGCCCGAGGCTACGAGCAGTACTTC,CASTARGYEQYF
NA,TRBV3-1/TRBV3-2,TRBJ1-4,NA,TGTGCCAGCGGCCTCCCGGGGGGCGAAAAACTGTTTTTT,CASGLPGGEKLFF
TRBD1,TRBV6-5,TRBJ1-2,few,TGTGCCAGCAGTTATTGGACAGGGGCGAGCTATGGCTACACCTTC,CASSYWTGASYGYTF
NA,TRBV5-1,TRBJ2-2,NA,TGCGCCAGCAGCCGCACTTCTAACACCGGGGAGCTGTTTTTT,CASSRTSNTGELFF
TRBD1,TRBV6-5,TRBJ1-5,NA,TGTGCCAGCAGTTACTCTTGGCAGGGGGCGAATCAGCCCCAGCATTTT,CASSYSWQGANQPQHF
NA,TRBV6-5,TRBJ2-7,NA,TGTGCCAGCAGTTATCGGGGTGGAGAGCAGTACTTC,CASSYRGGEQYF
NA,TRBV11-2,TRBJ1-1,NA,TGTGCCAGCAGCTTAATGAACACTGAAGCTTTCTTT,CASSLMNTEAFF
NA,TRBV12-3/TRBV12-4,TRBJ2-5,NA,TGTGCCAGCAGTGCTGACACCCCGGGGACCCAGTACTTC,CASSADTPGTQYF
TRBD2,TRBV19,TRBJ2-7,NA,TGTGCCAGTAGTATATTAGCGGGGGCCACCTACGAGCAGTACTTC,CASSILAGATYEQYF
NA,TRBV3-1/TRBV3-2,TRBJ2-1,few,TGTGCCAGCAGCCAAGGTATCGGGAGCTCCTACAATGAGCAGTTCTTC,CASSQGIGSSYNEQFF
NA,TRBV5-6,TRBJ1-4,once,TGTGCCAGCAGTTTGATTTCGGGAGCAACTAATGAAAAACTGTTTTTT,CASSLISGATNEKLFF
TRBD2,TRBV9,TRBJ2-1,NA,TGTGCCAGCAGCGTAGATCTAGCGGGAGGGATGGATGAGCAGTTCTTC,CASSVDLAGGMDEQFF
NA,TRBV11-2,TRBJ1-5,NA,TGTGCCAGCAGCTTAGGGACACCAGATCAGCCCCAGCATTTT,CASSLGTPDQPQHF
NA,TRBV19,TRBJ1-1,NA,TGTGCCAGTGAGCCCAGGGAGAACACTGAAGCTTTCTTT,CASEPRENTEAFF
TRBD2,TRBV6-5,TRBJ2-7,NA,TGTGCCAGCAGTTACGCTCTGGCTAGCGGGGGCTACGAGCAGTACTTC,CASSYALASGGYEQYF
NA,TRBV6-2/TRBV6-3,TRBJ2-1,NA,TGTGCCAGCAGTTACTCGGGACCGAATGAGCAGTTCTTC,CASSYSGPNEQFF
NA,TRBV7-2,TRBJ1-1,NA,TGTGCCAGCAGTCAAAGACAGTTGAACACTGAAGCTTTCTTT,CASSQRQLNTEAFF
TRBD1,TRBV29-1,TRBJ1-1,NA,TGCAGCGTGGAGCGGACAGGGGGCGCATCGGAAGCTTTCTTT,CSVERTGGASEAFF
NA,TRBV24-1,TRBJ1-5,NA,TGTGCCACCAGTGGAGGGGATACCGGGAGCCTCAATCAGCCCCAGCATTTT,CATSGGDTGSLNQPQHF
NA,TRBV21-1,TRBJ2-2,NA,TGTGCCAGCACGACTAGCGGGGGCCGTACTACGAACACCGGGGAGCTGTTTTTT,CASTTSGGRTTNTGELFF
NA,TRBV7-2,TRBJ2-7,NA,TGTGCCAGCAGCCAGATTCGGATTCCCCTTGCTCTCGAGCAGTACTTC,CASSQIRIPLALEQYF
TRBD1,TRBV20-1,TRBJ1-5,NA,TGCAGTGCTAGTTCACCCGGCCAGGGGGTCCAGCATTTT,CSASSPGQGVQHF
NA,TRBV14,TRBJ1-5,NA,TGTGCCAGCAGCCAGTATAGCAATCAGCCCCAGCATTTT,CASSQYSNQPQHF
NA,TRBV9,TRBJ2-7,once,TGTGCCAGCAGCGTAGAAGGCCGATCAGCCGTATACGAGCAGTACTTC,CASSVEGRSAVYEQYF
NA,TRBV4-1,TRBJ2-1,NA,TGCGCCAGCAGCCAAGAACGGTCGGCATTTCAGTTCTTC,CASSQERSAFQFF
NA,TRBV10-3,TRBJ2-2,NA,TGTGCCATCAGCCCCCTTTTAGGACAGCTTCCAGGGGAGCTGTTTTTT,CAISPLLGQLPGELFF
TRBD1,TRBV18,TRBJ2-1,once,TGTGCCAGCTCATTCTTCGGGACAGGTGACAATGAGCAGTTCTTC,CASSFFGTGDNEQFF
NA,TRBV9,TRBJ1-5,NA,TGTGCCAGCAGCGTCGACCAGCACAATCAGCCCCAGCATTTT,CASSVDQHNQPQHF
NA,TRBV27,TRBJ2-1,NA,TGTGCCAGCAGTTCTTGGACAGATTACAATGAGCAGTTCTTC,CASSSWTDYNEQFF
TRBD2,TRBV4-3,TRBJ2-1,NA,TGCGCCAGCAGCCAAGTCATCCCTTCCTTAGCGGGGGGCCTATACAATGAGCAGTTCTTC,CASSQVIPSLAGGLYNEQFF
TRBD2,TRBV7-2,TRBJ2-7,NA,TGTGCCAGCAGCTTGGGACTAGCACCTTACGAGCAGTACTTC,CASSLGLAPYEQYF
NA,TRBV18,TRBJ1-1,NA,TGTGCCAGCTTCCGAGGCAGGGAGACGAACACTGAAGCTTTCTTT,CASFRGRETNTEAFF
TRBD1,TRBV7-8,TRBJ1-1,NA,TGTGCCAGCAGCCAGGGGGGAGTGAACACTGAAGCTTTCTTT,CASSQGGVNTEAFF
NA,TRBV19,TRBJ2-1,once,TGTGCCAGTTCAAGGTGGCCGCTCTCCTACAATGAGCAGTTCTTC,CASSRWPLSYNEQFF
NA,TRBV7-9,TRBJ1-4,NA,TGTGCCAGCAGCTTATCTGGGGCAACTAATGAAAAACTGTTTTTT,CASSLSGATNEKLFF
TRBD1,TRBV3-1/TRBV3-2,TRBJ2-5,NA,TGTGCCAGCAGCCTTCCCCCCGGGACAGGAGAGACCCAGTACTTC,CASSLPPGTGETQYF
TRBD1,TRBV28,TRBJ1-5,NA,TGTGCCAGCATTCCCCCAGGGGGTCAGCCCCAGCATTTT,CASIPPGGQPQHF